The rows below give T cell receptor beta chains drawn from one sample of a study of early stage breast cancer tumors. Here immunoSEQ multiplex PCR was the method, and the copy in TCRdb shows in-frame clones only, minus some. The sample comprises 25,000 to 35,000 clones, more than 65% of which are singletons, and around 9.1% rests with the top ten. The sample taken for sequencing was breast tumor tissue. The receptor set was obtained from a person aged 30-39 years with breast cancer. CDR3s include the opening cysteine and the closing phenylalanine or tryptophan. D genes are given only for firm matches.

D gene	V gene	CDR3 protein
NA	TRBV11-2	CASSFWDRSYNSPLHF
TRBD2	TRBV11-2	CASSFRTSGYQETQYF
NA	TRBV11-3	CASSLEQSEAFF
TRBD2	TRBV27	CASSWGGEGRTDTQYF
NA	TRBV6-6	CASSYSNLGAADGYTF
NA	TRBV5-4	CASSLRQDYTDTQYF
TRBD2	TRBV4-1	CASSPPGAGRGGELFF
TRBD1	TRBV29-1	CSVELGQGLNTEAFF
TRBD2	TRBV7-2	CASSWGGSGLNNEQFF
NA	TRBV18	CASSPGSEGADDSGTGELFF
NA	TRBV9	CASSVGGGDTQYF
TRBD1	TRBV27	CASSPRQGGNTGELFF
TRBD2	TRBV7-6	CASSLATSASTDTQYF
NA	TRBV7-2	CASSLTGQSYEQYF
TRBD1	TRBV11-3	CASSSRTGENTEAFF
TRBD2	TRBV7-2	CASSATSGPYNEQFF
TRBD1	TRBV4-1	CASSHSNRTGGYEQYF
NA	TRBV19	CASSRIGMISGNTIYF
NA	TRBV9	CLIAVSYEQYF
NA	TRBV5-1	CASSLVPSNTGELFF
NA	TRBV27	CASSFTGPQPQHF
NA	TRBV7-9	CASRTPTEAFF
NA	TRBV6-1	CASSDGGRSEAFF
TRBD2	TRBV13	CASSFRILAGDQKETQYF
NA	TRBV4-2	CASSQDRTVSGNTIYF
TRBD2	TRBV5-4	CASSLKTSGFDNEQFF
TRBD1	TRBV11-1	CASSSSRGYNSPLHF
TRBD2	TRBV29-1	CSVEDSGSQETQYF
TRBD2	TRBV7-2	CASSLQVSGTDTQYF
NA	TRBV7-9	CASSLEQGFSYEQYF
TRBD2	TRBV7-9	CASSLGTGGETQYF
NA	TRBV6-1	CASSDLRRGPDTQYF
TRBD2	TRBV6-5	CASRAQGLARGAQYF
NA	TRBV7-2	CASSLSGTGYTF
NA	TRBV5-1	CASSFRDSNQPQHF
TRBD1	TRBV6-5	CASSYGTGGYNEQFF
NA	TRBV9	CASSAGLSGETQYF
NA	TRBV7-6	CASSLRGDEQFF
TRBD2	TRBV7-2	CASSLLAGGGTGELFF
TRBD1	TRBV19	CASSKPASTGANGYTF
NA	TRBV11-2	CASRPGVTYEQYF
NA	TRBV9	CASSVGTVDEQYF